This T cell receptor beta chain was documented in a study of CD8 T cells in Susac syndrome (dated by TCRdb to about 2019). Regarding the study in general: Whether CD8+ T cell activation and differentiation in Susac syndrome was antigen driven was tested using repertoire sequencing. What the study reported, not specific to this receptor: The number of individuals in the TCR sequencing and HLA analysis was recognized as being relatively small.

Peripheral blood CD8+ and CD4+ T cells from healthy donors, Susac syndrome patients and multiple sclerosis patients were profiled using high-throughput TCR beta sequencing. The multiple sclerosis controls were treatment-naive patients whose relapsing-remitting disease, either stable or active, fulfilled the revised McDonald criteria. CD8+ TEMRA cells were enriched by FACS, while bulk CD8+ and CD4+ T cells were purified by magnetic negative isolation. Blood was drawn into EDTA tubes, processed within 24 hours, and PBMCs were isolated by density gradient centrifugation. PBMCs intended for TCR sequencing were cryopreserved in liquid nitrogen and thawed later in a water bath at 37 degrees C. The sorted or isolated CD4+, CD8+ and CD8+ TEMRA cells reached a purity of at least 90%. For this clonotype: Its target antigen remains unknown. No base quality information exists; no much larger clone differs at one position.

RNA was extracted with the RNeasy kit and roughly 0.45 to 1 ug was reverse transcribed using random hexamers. TCR beta CDR3 regions were amplified with the immunoSEQ multiplex PCR assay covering 54 Vbeta and 13 Jbeta segments. PCR amplification bias was corrected by using a synthetic template baseline for primer optimization and computational correction. Regarding the original processing steps: Reads were annotated to V, D and J genes according to IMGT and were analyzed with immunoSEQ Analyzer, with only productive sequences retained. To calculate clonality, Shannon entropy was normalized by log2 of the number of productive unique sequences and then subtracted from one. For each patient and control, public and private clones were evaluated within the 100 most prevalent clones. Clones were defined as Susac-specific if absent from the healthy and MS cohorts, from around 1,000 published viral clones and from other ImmuneACCESS disease sequences. TCRdb itself trimmed the public reads at Q25 with fastp, ran MiXCR and retained productive beta chains. One record per CDR3 amino acid sequence lists the most common genes and DNA. The V and J calls reflect TCRdb's pipeline rather than the authors' work. Recorded for this sample are fewer than 350,000 distinct CDR3 sequences; 92% of them occurred a single time. Around 0.07% of the sample is held by the ten biggest clonotypes.

This receptor was taken from a human donor with multiple sclerosis. Material: CD4+ T cells from PBMCs.

DNA sequence: TGTGCCAGCAGGGCCAATGAGGCCCTCCACTTT. Translation gives CASRANEALHF. The chain couples TRBV2 to TRBJ1-6; the D gene assignment is ambiguous. V and J are truncated by 6 bases and 14 bases respectively, leaving an intervening sequence of 11 bases. CDR1 and CDR2 are drawn from the germline V gene: SNHLY, FYNNEI. The CDR3 has 11 amino acids, counting the end cysteine and phenylalanine. Kept here is only the CDR3 DNA, which spans 33 bases and is read in frame from base 1. Extended through the reference TRBV2 and TRBJ1-6 proteins, this CDR3 yields the full variable domain: EPEVTQTPSHQVTQMGQEVILRCVPISNHLYFYWYRQILGQKVEFLVSFYNNEISEKSEIFDDQFSVERPDGSNFTLKIRSTKLEDSAMYFCASRANEALHFGNGTRLTVT.